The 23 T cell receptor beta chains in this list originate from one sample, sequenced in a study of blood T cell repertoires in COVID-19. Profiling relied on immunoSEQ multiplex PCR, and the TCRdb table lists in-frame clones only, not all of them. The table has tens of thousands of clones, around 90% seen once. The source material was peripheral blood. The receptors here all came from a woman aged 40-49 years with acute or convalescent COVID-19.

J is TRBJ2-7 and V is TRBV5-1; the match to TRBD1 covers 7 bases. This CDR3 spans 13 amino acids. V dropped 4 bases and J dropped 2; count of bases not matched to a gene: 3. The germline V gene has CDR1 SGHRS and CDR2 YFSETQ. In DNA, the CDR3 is TGCGCCAGCAGCCAGGGACAGACCTACGAGCAGTACTTC. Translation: CASSQGQTYEQYF.

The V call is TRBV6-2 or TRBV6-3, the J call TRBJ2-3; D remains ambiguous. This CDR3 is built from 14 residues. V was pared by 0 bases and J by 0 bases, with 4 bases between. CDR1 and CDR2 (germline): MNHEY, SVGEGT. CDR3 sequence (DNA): TGTGCCAGCAGTTACTCGACTAGCACAGATACGCAGTATTTT. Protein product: CASSYSTSTDTQYF.

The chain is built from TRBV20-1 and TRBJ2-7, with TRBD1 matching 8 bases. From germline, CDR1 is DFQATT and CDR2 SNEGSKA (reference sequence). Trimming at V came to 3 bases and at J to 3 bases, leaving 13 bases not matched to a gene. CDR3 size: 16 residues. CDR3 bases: TGCAGTGCTAGTTACCCTGGACAGGGAGTTGGCTACGAGCAGTACTTC. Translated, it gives CSASYPGQGVGYEQYF.

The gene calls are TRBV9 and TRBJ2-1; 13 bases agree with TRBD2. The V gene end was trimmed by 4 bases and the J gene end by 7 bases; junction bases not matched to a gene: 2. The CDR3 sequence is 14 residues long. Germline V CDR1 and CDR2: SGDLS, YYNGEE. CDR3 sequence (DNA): TGTGCCAGCAGCACTAGCGGGAGGGGGAATGAGCAGTTCTTC. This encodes CASSTSGRGNEQFF.

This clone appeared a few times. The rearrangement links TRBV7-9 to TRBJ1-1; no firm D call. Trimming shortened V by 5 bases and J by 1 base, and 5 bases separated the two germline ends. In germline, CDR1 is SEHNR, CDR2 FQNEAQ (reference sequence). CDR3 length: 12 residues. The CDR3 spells CASSGRNTEAFF. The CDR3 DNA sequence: TGTGCCAGCAGCGGCAGGAACACTGAAGCTTTCTTT.

Here the CDR3 reads CASSLVQREQYF. The CDR3 DNA reads TGTGCCAGCAGTTTAGTACAACGCGAGCAGTACTTC. The V call is TRBV12-3 or TRBV12-4, the J call TRBJ2-7; D not certain. Trimming removed 1 base from V and 6 bases from J, with 7 bases in between. There are 12 residues in the CDR3.

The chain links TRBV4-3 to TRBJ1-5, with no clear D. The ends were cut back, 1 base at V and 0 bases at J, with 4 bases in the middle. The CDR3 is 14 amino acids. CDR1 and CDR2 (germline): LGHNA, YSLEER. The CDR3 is CASSQAHSNQPQHF. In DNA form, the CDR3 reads TGCGCCAGCAGCCAAGCCCATAGCAATCAGCCCCAGCATTTT.

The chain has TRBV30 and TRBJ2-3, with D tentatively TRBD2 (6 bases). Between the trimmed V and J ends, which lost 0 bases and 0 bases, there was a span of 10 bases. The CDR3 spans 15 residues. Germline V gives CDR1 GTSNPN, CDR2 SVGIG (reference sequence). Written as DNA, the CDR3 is TGTGCCTGGAGTGTAGGAGGGACTAGCACAGATACGCAGTATTTT. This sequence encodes CAWSVGGTSTDTQYF.

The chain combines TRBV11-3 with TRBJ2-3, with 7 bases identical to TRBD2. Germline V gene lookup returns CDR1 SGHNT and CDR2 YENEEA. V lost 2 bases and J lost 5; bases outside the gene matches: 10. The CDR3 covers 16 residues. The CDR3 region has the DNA TGTGCCAGCAGCTTATATTCGGGGGGAGGGCGAGATACGCAGTATTTT. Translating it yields CASSLYSGGGRDTQYF.

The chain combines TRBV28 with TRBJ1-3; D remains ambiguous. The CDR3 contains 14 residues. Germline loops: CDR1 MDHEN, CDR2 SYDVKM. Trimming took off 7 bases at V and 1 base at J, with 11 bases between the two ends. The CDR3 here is CASNDGGSGNTIYF. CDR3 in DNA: TGTGCCAGCAACGACGGAGGATCTGGAAACACCATATATTTT.

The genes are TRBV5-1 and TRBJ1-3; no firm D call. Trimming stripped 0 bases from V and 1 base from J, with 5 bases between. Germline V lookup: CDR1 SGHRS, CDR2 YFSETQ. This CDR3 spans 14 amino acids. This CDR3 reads CASSLGRSGNTIYF. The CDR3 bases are TGCGCCAGCAGCTTGGGGAGGTCTGGAAACACCATATATTTT.

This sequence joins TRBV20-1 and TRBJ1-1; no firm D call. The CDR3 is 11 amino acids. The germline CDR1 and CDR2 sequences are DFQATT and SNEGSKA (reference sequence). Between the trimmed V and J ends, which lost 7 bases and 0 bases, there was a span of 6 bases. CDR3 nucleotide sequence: TGCAGTGTTCGTATGAACACTGAAGCTTTCTTT. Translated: CSVRMNTEAFF.

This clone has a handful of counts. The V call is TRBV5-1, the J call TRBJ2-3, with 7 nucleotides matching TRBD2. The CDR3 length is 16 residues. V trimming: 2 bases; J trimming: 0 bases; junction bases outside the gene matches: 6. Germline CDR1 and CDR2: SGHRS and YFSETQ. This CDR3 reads CASSFSAAGSTDTQYF. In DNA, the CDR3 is TGCGCCAGCAGCTTTTCCGCAGCGGGAAGCACAGATACGCAGTATTTT.

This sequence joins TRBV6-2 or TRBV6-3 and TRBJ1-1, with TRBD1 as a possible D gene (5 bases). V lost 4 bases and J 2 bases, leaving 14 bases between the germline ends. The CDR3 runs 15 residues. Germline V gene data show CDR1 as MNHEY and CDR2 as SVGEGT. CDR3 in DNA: TGTGCCAGCAGTTCCATCGCCACAGGCAACACTGAAGCTTTCTTT. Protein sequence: CASSSIATGNTEAFF.

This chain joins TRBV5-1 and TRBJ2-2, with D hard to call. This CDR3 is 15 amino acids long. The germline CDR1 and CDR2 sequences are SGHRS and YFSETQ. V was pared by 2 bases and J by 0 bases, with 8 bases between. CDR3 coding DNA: TGCGCCAGCAGCTTTGTGGCAGCGAACACCGGGGAGCTGTTTTTT. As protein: CASSFVAANTGELFF.

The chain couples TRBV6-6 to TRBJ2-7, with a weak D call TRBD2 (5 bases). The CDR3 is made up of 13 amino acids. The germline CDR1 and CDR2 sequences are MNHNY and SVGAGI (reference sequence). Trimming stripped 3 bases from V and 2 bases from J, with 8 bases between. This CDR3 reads CASSYEGAYEQYF. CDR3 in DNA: TGTGCCAGCAGTTATGAGGGTGCCTACGAGCAGTACTTC.

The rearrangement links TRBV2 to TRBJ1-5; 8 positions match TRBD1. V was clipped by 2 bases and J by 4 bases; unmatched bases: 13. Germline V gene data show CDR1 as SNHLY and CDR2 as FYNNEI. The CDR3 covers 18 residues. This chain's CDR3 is CASSEKRQGARWNQPQHF. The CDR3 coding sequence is TGTGCCAGCAGTGAAAAGAGGCAGGGGGCGCGTTGGAATCAGCCCCAGCATTTT.

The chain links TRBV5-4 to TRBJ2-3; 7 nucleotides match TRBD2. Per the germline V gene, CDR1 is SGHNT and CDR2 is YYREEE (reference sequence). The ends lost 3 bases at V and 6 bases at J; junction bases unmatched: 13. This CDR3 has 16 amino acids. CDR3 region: CASSSAGLLRQDTQYF. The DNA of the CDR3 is TGTGCCAGCAGCTCGGCGGGACTACTACGGCAGGATACGCAGTATTTT.

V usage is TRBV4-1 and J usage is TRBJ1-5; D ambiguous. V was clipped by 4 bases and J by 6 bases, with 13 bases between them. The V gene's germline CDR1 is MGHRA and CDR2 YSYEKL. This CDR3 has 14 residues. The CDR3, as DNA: TGCGCCAGCAGCCCCGGGTGGGCGGGTCAGCCCCAGCATTTT. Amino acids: CASSPGWAGQPQHF.

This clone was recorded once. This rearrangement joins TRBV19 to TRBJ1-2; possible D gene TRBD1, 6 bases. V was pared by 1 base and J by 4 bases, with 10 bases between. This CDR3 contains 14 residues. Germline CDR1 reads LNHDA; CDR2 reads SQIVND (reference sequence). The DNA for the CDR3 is TGTGCCAGTAGTATAGGGGGGCGTTTCTATGGCTACACCTTC. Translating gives CASSIGGRFYGYTF.

The CDR3 reads CASSLWGPTDTQYF. The CDR3 DNA sequence: TGTGCCAGCAGTTTATGGGGGCCTACAGATACGCAGTATTTT. V usage is TRBV27 and J usage is TRBJ2-3, with a possible D match to TRBD1 (6 bases). The CDR3 runs 14 residues. The germline V and J ends were trimmed by 1 base and 3 bases, with 8 bases remaining between them. CDR1 is MNHEY and CDR2 is SMNVEV in the germline V gene (reference sequence).

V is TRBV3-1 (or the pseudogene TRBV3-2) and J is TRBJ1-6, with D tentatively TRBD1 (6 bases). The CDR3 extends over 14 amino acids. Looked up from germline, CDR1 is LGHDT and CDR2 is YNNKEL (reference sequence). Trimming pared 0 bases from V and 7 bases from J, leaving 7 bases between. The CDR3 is CASSQEGGNSPLHF. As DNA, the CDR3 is TGTGCCAGCAGCCAAGAAGGGGGAAATTCACCCCTCCACTTT.

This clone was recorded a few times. The CDR3 nucleotides read TGTGCCAGCGGTGCCGGGGGTGAAGCTTTCTTT. Translated: CASGAGGEAFF. The chain joins TRBV12-3 or TRBV12-4 to TRBJ1-1, with TRBD1 as a possible D gene (5 bases). The CDR3 is 11 amino acids. The germline V and J ends were trimmed by 8 bases and 7 bases, with 11 bases remaining between them.